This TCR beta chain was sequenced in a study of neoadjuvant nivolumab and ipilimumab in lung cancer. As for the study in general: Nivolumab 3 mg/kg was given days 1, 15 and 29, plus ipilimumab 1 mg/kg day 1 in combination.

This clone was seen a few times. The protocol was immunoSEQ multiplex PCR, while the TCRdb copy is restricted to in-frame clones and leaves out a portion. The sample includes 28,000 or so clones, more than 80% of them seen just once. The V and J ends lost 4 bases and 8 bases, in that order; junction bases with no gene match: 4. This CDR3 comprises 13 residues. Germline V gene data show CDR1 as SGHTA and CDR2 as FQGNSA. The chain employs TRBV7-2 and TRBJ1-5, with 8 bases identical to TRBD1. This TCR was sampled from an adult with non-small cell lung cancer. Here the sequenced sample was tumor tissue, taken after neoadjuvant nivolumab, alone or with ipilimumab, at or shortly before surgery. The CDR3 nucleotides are TGTGCCAGCAGCTCGGACAGGGTCGAGCCCCAGCATTTT. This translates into CASSSDRVEPQHF.